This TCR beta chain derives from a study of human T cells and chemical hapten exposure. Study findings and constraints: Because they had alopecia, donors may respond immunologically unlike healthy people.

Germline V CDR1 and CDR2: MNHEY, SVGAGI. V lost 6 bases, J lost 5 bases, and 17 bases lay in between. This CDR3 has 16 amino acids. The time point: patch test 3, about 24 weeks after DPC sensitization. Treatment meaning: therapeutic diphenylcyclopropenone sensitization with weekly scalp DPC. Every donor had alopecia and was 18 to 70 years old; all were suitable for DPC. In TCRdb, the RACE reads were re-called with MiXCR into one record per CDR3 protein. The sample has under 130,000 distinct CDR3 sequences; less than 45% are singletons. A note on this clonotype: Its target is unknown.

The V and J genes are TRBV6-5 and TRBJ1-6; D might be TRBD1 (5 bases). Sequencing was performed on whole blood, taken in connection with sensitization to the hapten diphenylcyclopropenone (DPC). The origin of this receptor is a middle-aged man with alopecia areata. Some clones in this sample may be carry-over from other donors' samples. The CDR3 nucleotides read TGTGCCAGCAGCTTTTCCCGGGGCGACGATAATTCACCCCTCCACTTT. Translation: CASSFSRGDDNSPLHF.